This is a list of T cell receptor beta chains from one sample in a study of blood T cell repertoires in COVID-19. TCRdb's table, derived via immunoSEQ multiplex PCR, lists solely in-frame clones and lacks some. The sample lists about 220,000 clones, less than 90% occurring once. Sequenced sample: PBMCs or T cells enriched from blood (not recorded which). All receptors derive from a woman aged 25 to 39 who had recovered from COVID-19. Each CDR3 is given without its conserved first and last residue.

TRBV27	ASSSTGFSPLH
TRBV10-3	AISDRVSTDTQY
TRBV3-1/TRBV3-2	ASSHLQTQRGPPTDTQY
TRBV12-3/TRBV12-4	ASSPGVGAF
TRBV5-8	ASSLYRSGAGELF
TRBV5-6	ASSFTGTGGGT
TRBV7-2	ASSLQGLTEAF
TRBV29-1	SVEGTLAGSTYNEQF
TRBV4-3	ASSQDFRGVQETQY
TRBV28	ASSPTTGGSAQPQH
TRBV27	ASGPGTGAYEQY
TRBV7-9	ASSPGLAGYQETQY
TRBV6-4	ASSDHGTGPTGANVLT
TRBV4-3	ASSPARSHTDTQY
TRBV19	ASSIDASHYGYT
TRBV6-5	ASSYGKSGTQETQY
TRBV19	ASSTGGEKLF
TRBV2	ASSDRNEAEQY
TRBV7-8	ASSPWGGGKNIQY
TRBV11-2	ASSYIRTGPRSGNTIY
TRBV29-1	SVRVGDTEAF
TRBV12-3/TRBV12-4	ASSESRSQH
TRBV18	ASSPARYNEQF
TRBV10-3	AISDSDSGNTIY
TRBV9	ASSVEDRGAYGYT
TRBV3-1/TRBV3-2	ASSRLTGIYGYT
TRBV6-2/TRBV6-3	ASSQNNEQF
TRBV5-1	ASSRGEAGNTIY
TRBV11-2	ASSIPQGEQY
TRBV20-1	STYGVYGYT
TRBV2	ASSLDRNTEAF
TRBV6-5	ASPPQGTYNEQF
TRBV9	ASSVFGTASLYAGELF
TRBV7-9	ASSPATMGGNQPQH
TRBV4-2	ASSSRTGVFYEQY
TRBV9	ASSVGGTHSGYT
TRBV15	ATSRAGTRNSPLH
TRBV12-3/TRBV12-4	ASTLDRVGGYT
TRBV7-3	ASSRDRGAGANVLT
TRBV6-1	ASSDSHSYNSPLH
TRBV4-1	ASSQNWDRQAYEQY
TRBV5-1	ASSLTGVSYGYT
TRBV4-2	ASSQAGADEQF
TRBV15	ATSRKSHSPLH
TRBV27	ASSLEPYNEQF
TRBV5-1	ASSLGGTYSYEQY
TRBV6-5	ASSYSIRETQY
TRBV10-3	AISGGSKNTEAF